A single sample is the source of the 24 T cell receptor beta chains below, sequenced in a study of cytomegalovirus exposure and HLA in healthy donors (TCRdb year 2017). Libraries came from the immunoSEQ multiplex PCR assay. The multiplex PCR relied on a mix of 60 forward primers for TCR Vbeta segments and 13 reverse primers for TCR Jbeta segments. The table comes from immuneACCESS by way of TCRdb, which keeps in-frame sequences with V and J called. Part of the clones is missing from these tables; in studies checked, under half for an unresolved V gene and the rest for unknown reasons. In all, the sample holds under 200,000 clones, and 75% to 90% of those were seen once. The top ten clonotypes cover approximately 2% of the sample. Input material: PBMCs. Receptors originate from a woman under 30 in good health and CMV-seronegative.

This chain connects TRBV10-3 to TRBJ1-5; D perhaps matches TRBD1 (5 bases). The V gene lost 3 bases and the J gene lost 0 bases, with 9 bases spanning the gap. Germline V lookup: CDR1 ENHRY, CDR2 SYGVKD. The CDR3 has 15 residues. The CDR3 DNA sequence: TGTGCCATCAGTGATACCAGGGATAGCAATCAGCCCCAGCATTTT. Residues: CAISDTRDSNQPQHF.

The V gene is TRBV10-3, the J gene TRBJ1-1, with D unresolved. The germline V gene encodes CDR1 ENHRY and CDR2 SYGVKD. V lost 7 bases to trimming and J lost 1 base, with 13 bases between them. The CDR3 totals 14 residues. CDR3 region: CAIIAGGGNTEAFF. The CDR3 DNA is TGTGCCATCATAGCAGGAGGAGGGAACACTGAAGCTTTCTTT.

This clone was detected once. The J gene is TRBJ1-3, the V gene TRBV10-3, with unresolved D. The germline V and J ends were trimmed by 10 bases and 6 bases, with 13 bases remaining between them. The CDR3 is 12 residues long. Germline V gene sequence: CDR1 ENHRY, CDR2 SYGVKD. CDR3 nucleotide sequence: TGTGCCACCGAGGATCTGGAAAACACCATATATTTT. This sequence encodes CATEDLENTIYF.

J is TRBJ2-1 and V is TRBV5-4; the match to TRBD2 covers 9 bases. The germline CDR1 and CDR2 sequences are SGHNT and YYREEE (reference sequence). Trimming took 4 bases from V and 8 from J; bases not matched to a gene: 13. The CDR3 has 16 amino acids. For the CDR3, the DNA is TGTGCCAGCAGCACCCTCAGAGCGGGAGGTAGGGATGAGCAGTTCTTC. Its protein is CASSTLRAGGRDEQFF.

The genes are TRBV6-1 and TRBJ1-5; D is perhaps TRBD1 (5 bases). V lost 4 bases and J 6 bases, leaving 13 bases between the germline ends. Germline assignment: CDR1 MNHNS and CDR2 SASEGT. CDR3 length: 14 amino acids. The CDR3 here is CASSGGGVSQPQHF. CDR3 in DNA: TGTGCCAGCAGTGGTGGAGGGGTAAGTCAGCCCCAGCATTTT.

V is TRBV6-1 and J is TRBJ1-5; D is perhaps TRBD1 (6 bases). With 11 bases removed from V and 3 bases from J, the gap between germline ends came to 14 bases. CDR1 and CDR2 from the germline V gene are MNHNS and SASEGT. This CDR3 comprises 13 residues. CDR3 sequence: CASRGGTNQPQHF. The DNA for the CDR3 is TGTGCCTCGCGGGGGGGCACCAATCAGCCCCAGCATTTT.

This clone was seen just once. The genes are TRBV2 and TRBJ1-4; D remains ambiguous. Germline CDR1 is SNHLY and CDR2 is FYNNEI. V was cut by 6 bases and J by 0 bases, with 8 bases left in between. The CDR3 consists of 14 residues. This chain's CDR3 is CASRGGSTNEKLFF. The CDR3 DNA follows: TGTGCCAGCAGGGGAGGATCAACTAATGAAAAACTGTTTTTT.

The chain couples TRBV6-5 to TRBJ2-5; a possible D gene is TRBD1 (6 bases). The CDR3 consists of 15 residues. Trimming left V 5 bases short and J 11 bases short, with 24 bases between. CDR1 and CDR2 (germline): MNHEY, SVGAGI. The CDR3 reads CASSNIYRETEEQYF. The CDR3 nucleotides read TGTGCCAGCAGTAACATATACAGGGAGACGGAGGAGCAGTACTTC.

This sequence joins TRBV6-5 and TRBJ2-2, with 7 positions matching TRBD1. With V trimmed by 4 bases and J by 1 base, 3 bases remained unmatched. The CDR3 has 15 residues. Germline V CDR1 and CDR2: MNHEY, SVGAGI. In nucleotides, the CDR3 is TGTGCCAGCAGTTTCCGGGACAGGAACACCGGGGAGCTGTTTTTT. It translates to CASSFRDRNTGELFF.

This clone has a single count. The gene calls are TRBV15 and TRBJ1-1, with TRBD1 matching over 8 bases. The germline gives CDR1 LNHNV, CDR2 YYDKDF (reference sequence). V was pared by 7 bases and J by 4 bases, with 8 bases of the junction left unmatched. This CDR3 has 14 amino acids. The CDR3, as DNA: TGTGCCACCAAGTGGACAGGGTGGGCCACTGAAGCTTTCTTT. Translation gives CATKWTGWATEAFF.

A single count supports this clone. The V and J genes are TRBV5-6 and TRBJ2-7, with 14 positions matching TRBD2. Germline-derived CDR1 and CDR2 are SGHDT and YYEEEE. V shed 0 bases and J 7 bases; nucleotides not matched to a gene: 9. The CDR3 loop spans 17 amino acids. The CDR3 region is CASSLEGVGTSGGEQYF. Written as DNA, the CDR3 is TGTGCCAGCAGCTTGGAGGGGGTGGGGACTAGCGGGGGAGAGCAGTACTTC.

The V call is TRBV5-1, the J call TRBJ2-7; TRBD2 matches at 11 bases. V gave up 3 bases and J gave up 6 bases; unmatched junction bases: 8. Germline V CDR1 and CDR2: SGHRS, YFSETQ. This CDR3 has 15 residues. The CDR3 is CASSSLTSGIGEQYF. As DNA, the CDR3 is TGCGCCAGCAGCTCTTTGACTAGCGGGATAGGCGAGCAGTACTTC.

The chain uses TRBV2 and TRBJ2-5; 7 bases agree with TRBD1. Germline V gene sequence: CDR1 SNHLY, CDR2 FYNNEI. CDR3 length: 17 residues. The ends lost 3 bases at V and 1 base at J; junction bases unmatched: 11. The CDR3 region is CASSDLRQGGSQETQYF. CDR3 bases: TGTGCCAGCAGTGACCTCCGACAGGGTGGGTCCCAAGAGACCCAGTACTTC.

The chain combines TRBV25-1 with TRBJ2-7, with D possibly being TRBD2 (7 bases). The V gene lost 5 bases and the J gene lost 2 bases, with 13 bases spanning the gap. The germline gives CDR1 MGHDK, CDR2 SYGVNS. The CDR3 runs to 14 residues. The CDR3 DNA follows: TGTGCCAGCAGTATGGGGGGGGCCGCCTACGAGCAGTACTTC. Translation gives CASSMGGAAYEQYF.

The V and J genes are TRBV5-1 and TRBJ1-1; possibly TRBD1 for D (6 bases). The CDR3 consists of 16 residues. Germline CDR1 reads SGHRS; CDR2 reads YFSETQ. Trimming shortened V by 4 bases and J by 0 bases, and 16 bases separated the two germline ends. The CDR3 sequence: CASSPGTSTLNTEAFF. The CDR3 nucleotides are TGCGCCAGCAGCCCCGGGACATCGACCCTGAACACTGAAGCTTTCTTT.

This rearrangement joins TRBV7-9 to TRBJ2-1; TRBD1 aligns across 11 bases. J lost 16 bases, V lost 6 bases, and 11 bases had no gene match. The CDR3 sequence is 13 residues long. Germline values: CDR1 SEHNR, CDR2 FQNEAQ (reference sequence). In nucleotides, the CDR3 is TGTGCCAGCAGACTTGGGACAGGGGGACCCGGATTCTTC. This codes for CASRLGTGGPGFF.

The chain couples TRBV13 to TRBJ1-1; a weak D match, TRBD1 (6 bases). The CDR3 loop spans 14 amino acids. V was cut by 4 bases and J by 3 bases, with 12 bases left in between. The germline V gene has CDR1 PRHDT and CDR2 FYEKMQ (reference sequence). CDR3 nucleotide sequence: TGTGCCAGCAGCTCGACAGGAATGGACACTGAAGCTTTCTTT. Translation: CASSSTGMDTEAFF.

The V gene is TRBV11-2, the J gene TRBJ2-6; maybe TRBD2 (6 bases). V was clipped by 3 bases and J by 1 base, with 10 bases between them. The germline V gene has CDR1 SGHAT and CDR2 FQNNGV. CDR3 length equals 16 residues. The CDR3 reads CASSFPRGSGANVLTF. Written as DNA, the CDR3 is TGTGCCAGCAGCTTCCCCCGGGGGTCTGGGGCCAACGTCCTGACTTTC.

CDR3 coding DNA: TGTGCCAGCAGCCCGGGGAGATGGGCGGGAGGGCAAGAGACCCAGTACTTC. This gives the protein CASSPGRWAGGQETQYF. The chain is built from TRBV11-2 and TRBJ2-5; the match to TRBD2 covers 9 bases. V lost 5 bases and J lost 2; bases outside the gene matches: 12. This CDR3 comprises 17 residues. Germline V gene lookup returns CDR1 SGHAT and CDR2 FQNNGV.

This clone was seen only a few times. The CDR3 here is CASSLGRVAGSDGDTQYF. CDR3 nucleotide sequence: TGTGCCAGCAGCTTAGGGAGAGTTGCGGGATCTGATGGAGATACGCAGTATTTT. The rearrangement uses TRBV7-9 and TRBJ2-3, with D possibly being TRBD2 (6 bases). The germline CDR1 and CDR2 sequences are SEHNR and FQNEAQ (reference sequence). V gave up 1 base and J gave up 5 bases, with 22 bases separating them. This CDR3 has 18 amino acids.

V gene TRBV28 combines with J gene TRBJ1-2; D remains ambiguous. Germline-derived CDR1 and CDR2 are MDHEN and SYDVKM. With 3 bases removed from V and 4 bases from J, the gap between germline ends came to 12 bases. This CDR3 region has 14 residues. The CDR3, as DNA: TGTGCCAGCAGTTTGGAGAGGGTGACCTATGGCTACACCTTC. It is translated as CASSLERVTYGYTF.

This chain links TRBV18 with TRBJ1-5; a possible D gene is TRBD1 (5 bases). CDR1 and CDR2 from the germline V gene are KGHSH and LQKENI. With 2 bases removed from V and 5 bases from J, the gap between germline ends came to 13 bases. CDR3 size: 15 residues. CDR3 DNA sequence: TGTGCCAGCTCACCAGGCAGGGCGACGGATCAGCCCCAGCATTTT. Its protein product is CASSPGRATDQPQHF. The entire variable domain, with the rest obtained from reference TRBV18 and TRBJ1-5, is as follows: NAGVMQNPRHLVRRRGQEARLRCSPMKGHSHVYWYRQLPEEGLKFMVYLQKENIIDESGMPKERFSAEFPKEGPSILRIQQVVRGDSAAYFCASSPGRATDQPQHFGDGTRLSIL.

This sequence joins TRBV7-9 and TRBJ1-2; perhaps TRBD1 as D (5 bases). The V gene's germline CDR1 is SEHNR and CDR2 FQNEAQ (reference sequence). Trimming took 5 bases from V and 3 from J, leaving 10 bases between them. The CDR3 contains 13 residues. CDR3 protein: CASSLGGDYGYTF. The CDR3 nucleotides are TGTGCCAGCAGCCTCGGGGGAGACTATGGCTACACCTTC.

V usage is TRBV23-1 and J usage is TRBJ2-1; 8 bases map to TRBD2. TRBV23-1 is designated an ORF whose function remains uncertain. J lost 2 bases, V lost 7 bases, and 19 bases had no gene match. CDR3 length equals 19 residues. This chain's CDR3 is CASTPWQRETFWTYNEQFF. CDR3 DNA: TGCGCCAGCACTCCCTGGCAGCGGGAGACCTTTTGGACCTACAATGAGCAGTTCTTC.